This paragraph reports one T cell receptor beta chain. These data are taken from a study of cytomegalovirus exposure and HLA in healthy donors. V lost 1 base and J lost 4, with 8 bases in between. In germline, CDR1 is SGHAT, CDR2 FQDESV (reference sequence). This CDR3 spans 13 amino acids. With 60 Vbeta and 13 Jbeta primers, the PCR was carried out. Generated by immunoSEQ multiplex PCR, the TCRdb table keeps only in-frame clones and is missing some. The table has about 110,000 clones, less than 80% seen once. The TCR originated in a man in his 60s in good health and CMV-seronegative. Sequencing was performed on PBMCs. The chain combines TRBV11-1 with TRBJ2-7; TRBD1 might be the D (6 bases). CDR3 amino acids: CASSLGGRYEQYF. The CDR3 DNA reads as TGTGCCAGCAGCTTAGGGGGGCGATACGAGCAGTACTTC.